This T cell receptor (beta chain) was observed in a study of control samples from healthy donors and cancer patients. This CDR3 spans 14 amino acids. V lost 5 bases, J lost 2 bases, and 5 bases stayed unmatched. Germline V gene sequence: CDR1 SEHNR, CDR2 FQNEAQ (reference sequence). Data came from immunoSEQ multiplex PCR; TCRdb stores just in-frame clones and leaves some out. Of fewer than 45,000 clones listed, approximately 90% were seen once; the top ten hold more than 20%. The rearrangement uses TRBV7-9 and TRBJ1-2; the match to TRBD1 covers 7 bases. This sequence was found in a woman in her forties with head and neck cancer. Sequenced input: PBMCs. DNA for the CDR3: TGTGCCAGCAGCCGAGTAGGGGGCAACTATGGCTACACCTTC. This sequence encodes CASSRVGGNYGYTF.